The entry below describes one T cell receptor beta chain. Its antigen is unidentified. V lost 0 bases and J 4 bases, leaving 9 bases between the germline ends. Germline lookup yields CDR1 LNHNV and CDR2 YYDKDF (reference sequence). CDR3 length: 14 amino acids. The treatment: roughly 10-day PBMC culture with coronavirus spike peptide pools or control peptides (ViraFEST assay). Cultured CD4+ T cells had their DNA profiled by the Oncomine TCR Beta short-read assay. Each CDR3 protein is one row after TCRdb ran MiXCR on the PCR reads. The table shows just over 20,000 distinct CDR3 sequences, with less than 80% occurring only once. These data are taken from a study of vaccination and CD4 T cells after COVID-19. Across the study: Post-COVID samples had a sampling time that fell a median about 100 days after diagnosis (range 35 to 161). General study points: Convalescent patients had a median about 88% of post-vaccine SARS-CoV-2-reactive clones that were detected only after vaccination, not before it.

The material was CD4+ T cells from blood, cultured in vitro, obtained before SARS-CoV-2 vaccination. The rearrangement links TRBV15 to TRBJ1-2, with D unclear. The source of this sequence is a human donor who received a COVID-19 vaccine. CDR3 nucleotides: TGTGCCACCAGCAGAGATCTATACACCTATGGCTACACCTTC. Protein product: CATSRDLYTYGYTF.